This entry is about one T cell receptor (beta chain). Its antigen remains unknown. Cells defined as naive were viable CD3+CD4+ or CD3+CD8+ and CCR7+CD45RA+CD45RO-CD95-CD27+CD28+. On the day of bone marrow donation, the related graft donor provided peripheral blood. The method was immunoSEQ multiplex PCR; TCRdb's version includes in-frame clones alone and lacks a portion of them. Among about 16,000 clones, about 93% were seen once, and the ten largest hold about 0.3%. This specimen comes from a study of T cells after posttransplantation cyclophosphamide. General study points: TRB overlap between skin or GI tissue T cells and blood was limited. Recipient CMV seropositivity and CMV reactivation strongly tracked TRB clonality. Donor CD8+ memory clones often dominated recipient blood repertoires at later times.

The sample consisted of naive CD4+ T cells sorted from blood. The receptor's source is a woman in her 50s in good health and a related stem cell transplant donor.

CDR3 nucleotides: TGTGCCAGCAGCCCCCCGACTGCAACTAATGAAAAACTGTTTTTT. It specifies CASSPPTATNEKLFF. The chain couples TRBV7-9 to TRBJ1-4, with D hard to call. Germline assignment: CDR1 SEHNR and CDR2 FQNEAQ (reference sequence). CDR3 length equals 15 residues. V gave up 5 bases and J gave up 0 bases, with 10 bases separating them.